This record covers a single T cell receptor beta chain. Its antigen is not identified. Clones were read by immunoSEQ multiplex PCR, and TCRdb kept only the in-frame ones, dropping some. The table lists around 100,000 clones, roughly 93% of them singletons. This sample was taken from a study of graft-versus-host responses after intestinal transplantation. The ends were cut back, 4 bases at V and 4 bases at J, with 11 bases in the middle. The germline V gene has CDR1 SGHAT and CDR2 FQNNGV. This CDR3 has 14 residues. The sequence was collected from a human donor who received an intestinal transplant. This sample comprised unstimulated CD8+ T cells sorted from spleen or lymph node cells, obtained before intestinal transplant. The chain has TRBV11-2 and TRBJ1-5; D gene ambiguous. The CDR3 nucleotides read TGTGCCAGCAGCTCGACCCGGACTAATCAGCCCCAGCATTTT. This codes for CASSSTRTNQPQHF.